The 2 T cell receptor beta chains in this list originate from one sample, sequenced in a study of CD8 T cells in Susac syndrome. When the RNA was reverse transcribed, random hexamers were used with an input of about 0.5 to 1 ug. TCRdb re-analysed the immunoSEQ multiplex PCR reads in MiXCR, keeping a single row per CDR3 protein. The sample shows approximately 130,000 distinct CDR3 sequences, approximately 90% of them seen only once. The sample taken for sequencing was CD8+ T cells from PBMCs. The origin of the receptors is a human donor with multiple sclerosis.

V is TRBV30 and J is TRBJ1-1; D remains ambiguous. Germline CDR1 GTSNPN, CDR2 SVGIG (reference sequence). V was shortened by 4 bases and J by 5 bases, with 8 bases between the two germline ends. This CDR3 comprises 11 residues. The CDR3 reads CAWTLGTEAFF. The CDR3 DNA reads TGTGCCTGGACTCTCGGGACTGAAGCTTTCTTT.

The V call is TRBV19, the J call TRBJ2-2; D possibly corresponds to TRBD1 (6 bases). The germline V gene encodes CDR1 LNHDA and CDR2 SQIVND (reference sequence). The CDR3 covers 15 residues. Trimming removed 2 bases from V and 0 bases from J, with 7 bases in between. CDR3 DNA sequence: TGTGCCAGTAGTATATGGACAGCGAACACCGGGGAGCTGTTTTTT. It is translated as CASSIWTANTGELFF.